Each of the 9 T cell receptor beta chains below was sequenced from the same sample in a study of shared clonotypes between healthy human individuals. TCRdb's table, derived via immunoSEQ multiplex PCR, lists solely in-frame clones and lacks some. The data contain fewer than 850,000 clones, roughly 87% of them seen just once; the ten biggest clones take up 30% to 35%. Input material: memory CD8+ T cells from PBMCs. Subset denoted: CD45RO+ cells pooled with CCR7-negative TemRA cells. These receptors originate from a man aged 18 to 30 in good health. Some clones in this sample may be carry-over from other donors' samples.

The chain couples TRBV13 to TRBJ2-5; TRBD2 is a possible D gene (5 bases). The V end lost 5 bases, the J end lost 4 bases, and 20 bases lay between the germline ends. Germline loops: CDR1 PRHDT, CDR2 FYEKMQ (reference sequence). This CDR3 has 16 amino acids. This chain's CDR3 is CASSHRTEDGGETQYF. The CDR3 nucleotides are TGTGCCAGCAGCCACCGGACTGAGGATGGAGGAGAGACCCAGTACTTC.

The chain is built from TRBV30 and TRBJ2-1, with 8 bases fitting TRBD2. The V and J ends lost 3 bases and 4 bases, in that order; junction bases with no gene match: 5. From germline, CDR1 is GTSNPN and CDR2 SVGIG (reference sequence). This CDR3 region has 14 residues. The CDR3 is CAWSNLAGYNEQFF. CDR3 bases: TGTGCCTGGAGCAATTTAGCGGGGTACAATGAGCAGTTCTTC.

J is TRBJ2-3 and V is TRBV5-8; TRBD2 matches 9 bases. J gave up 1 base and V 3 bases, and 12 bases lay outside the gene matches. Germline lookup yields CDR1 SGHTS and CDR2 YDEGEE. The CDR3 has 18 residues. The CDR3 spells CASSSTWTSAGGTDTQYF. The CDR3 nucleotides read TGTGCCAGCAGCTCAACGTGGACTAGCGCGGGAGGCACAGATACGCAGTATTTT.

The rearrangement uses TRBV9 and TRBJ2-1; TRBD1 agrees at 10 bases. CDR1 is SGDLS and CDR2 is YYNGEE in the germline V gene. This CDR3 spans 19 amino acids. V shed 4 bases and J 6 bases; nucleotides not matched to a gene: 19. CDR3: CASSPRWDRGSPHSNEQFF. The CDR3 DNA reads TGTGCCAGCAGCCCAAGGTGGGACAGGGGTTCCCCTCATAGCAATGAGCAGTTCTTC.

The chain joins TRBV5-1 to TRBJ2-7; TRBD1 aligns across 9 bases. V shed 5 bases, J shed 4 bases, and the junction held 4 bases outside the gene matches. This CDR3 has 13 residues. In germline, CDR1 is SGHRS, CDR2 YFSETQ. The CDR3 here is CASRTGGSYEQYF. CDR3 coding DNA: TGCGCCAGCAGAACAGGGGGCTCTTACGAGCAGTACTTC.

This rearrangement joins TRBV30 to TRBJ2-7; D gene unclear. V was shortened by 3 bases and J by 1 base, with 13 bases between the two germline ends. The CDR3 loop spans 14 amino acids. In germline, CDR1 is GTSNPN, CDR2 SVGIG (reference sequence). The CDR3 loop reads CAWSPHPGSYEQYF. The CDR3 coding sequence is TGTGCCTGGAGCCCCCACCCCGGGTCCTACGAGCAGTACTTC.

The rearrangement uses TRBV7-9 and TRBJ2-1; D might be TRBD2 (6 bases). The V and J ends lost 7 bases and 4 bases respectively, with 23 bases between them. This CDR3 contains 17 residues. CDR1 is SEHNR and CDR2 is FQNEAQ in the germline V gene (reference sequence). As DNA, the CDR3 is TGTGCCAGCACCGACCTGGAGGGAGGTAGCGGTTACAATGAGCAGTTCTTC. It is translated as CASTDLEGGSGYNEQFF.

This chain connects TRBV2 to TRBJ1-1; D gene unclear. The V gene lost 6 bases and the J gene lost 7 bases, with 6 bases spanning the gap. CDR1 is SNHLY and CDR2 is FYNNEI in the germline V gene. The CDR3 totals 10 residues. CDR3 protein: CASRTNEAFF. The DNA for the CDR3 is TGTGCCAGCAGAACAAATGAAGCTTTCTTT.

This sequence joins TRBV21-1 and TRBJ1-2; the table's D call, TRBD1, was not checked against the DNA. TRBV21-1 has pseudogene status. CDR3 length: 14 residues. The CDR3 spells CASSKQGLCYGYTF. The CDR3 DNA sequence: TGTGCCAGCAGTAAACAGGGTTTATGCTATGGCTACACCTTC.